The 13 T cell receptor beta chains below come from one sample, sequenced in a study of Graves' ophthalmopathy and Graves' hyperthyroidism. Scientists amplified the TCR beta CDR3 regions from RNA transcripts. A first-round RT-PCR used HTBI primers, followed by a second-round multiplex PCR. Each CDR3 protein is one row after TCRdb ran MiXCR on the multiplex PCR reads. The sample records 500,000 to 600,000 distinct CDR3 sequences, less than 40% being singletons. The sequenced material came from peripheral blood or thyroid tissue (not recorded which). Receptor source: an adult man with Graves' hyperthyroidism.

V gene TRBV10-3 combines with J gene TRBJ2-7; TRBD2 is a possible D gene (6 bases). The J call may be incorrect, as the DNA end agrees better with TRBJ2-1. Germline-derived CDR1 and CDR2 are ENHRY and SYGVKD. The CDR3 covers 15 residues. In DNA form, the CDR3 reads TGTGCCATCAGTGATGATAACGGGGAGGAAGGTGAGCAGTTCTTC. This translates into CAISDDNGEEGEQFF.

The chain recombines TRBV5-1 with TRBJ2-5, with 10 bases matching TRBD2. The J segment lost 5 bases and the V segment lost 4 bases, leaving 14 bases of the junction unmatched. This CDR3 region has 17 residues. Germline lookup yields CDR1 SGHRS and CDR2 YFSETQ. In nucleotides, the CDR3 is TGCGCCAGCAGCCCAGACCCAGCGGGGGGGCTTCGGGAGACCCAGTACTTC. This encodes CASSPDPAGGLRETQYF.

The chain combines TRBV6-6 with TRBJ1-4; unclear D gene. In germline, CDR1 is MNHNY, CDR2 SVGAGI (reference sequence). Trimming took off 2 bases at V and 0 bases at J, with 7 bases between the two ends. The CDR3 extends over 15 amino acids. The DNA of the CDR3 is TGTGCCAGCAGTTACGTATATGCAACTAATGAAAAACTGTTTTTT. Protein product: CASSYVYATNEKLFF.

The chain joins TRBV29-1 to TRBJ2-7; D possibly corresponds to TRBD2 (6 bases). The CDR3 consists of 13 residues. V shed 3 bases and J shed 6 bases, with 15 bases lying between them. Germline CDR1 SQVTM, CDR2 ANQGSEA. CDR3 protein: CSVDKGGQFEQYF. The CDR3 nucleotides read TGCAGCGTTGATAAGGGAGGACAATTCGAGCAGTACTTC.

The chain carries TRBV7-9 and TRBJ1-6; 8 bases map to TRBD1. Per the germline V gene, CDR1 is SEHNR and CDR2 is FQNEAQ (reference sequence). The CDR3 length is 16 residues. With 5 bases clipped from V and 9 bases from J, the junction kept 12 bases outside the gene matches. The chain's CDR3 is CASSTSRGQGRSPLHF. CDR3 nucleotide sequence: TGTGCCAGCAGCACGAGCCGAGGACAGGGCCGTTCACCCCTCCACTTT.

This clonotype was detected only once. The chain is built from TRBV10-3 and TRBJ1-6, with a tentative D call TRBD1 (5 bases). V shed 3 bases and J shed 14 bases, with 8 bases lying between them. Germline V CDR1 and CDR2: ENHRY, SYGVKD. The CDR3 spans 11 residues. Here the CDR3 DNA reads TGTGCCATCAGTGACGGGGCTACCCTCCACTTT. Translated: CAISDGATLHF.

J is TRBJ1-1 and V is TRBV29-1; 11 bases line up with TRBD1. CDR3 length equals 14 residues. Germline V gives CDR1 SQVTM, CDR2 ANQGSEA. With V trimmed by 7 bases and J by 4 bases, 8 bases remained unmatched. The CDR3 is CSAGTGTGGTEAFF. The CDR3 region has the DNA TGCAGCGCTGGGACCGGGACAGGGGGCACTGAAGCTTTCTTT.

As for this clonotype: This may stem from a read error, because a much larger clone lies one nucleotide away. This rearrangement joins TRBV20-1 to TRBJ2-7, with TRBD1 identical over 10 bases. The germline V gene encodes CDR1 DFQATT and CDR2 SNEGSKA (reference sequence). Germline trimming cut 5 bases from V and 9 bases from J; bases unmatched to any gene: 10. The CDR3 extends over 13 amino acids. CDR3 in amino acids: CSAEPGQGRGQYF. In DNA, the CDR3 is TGCAGTGCTGAACCGGGACAGGGGCGGGGGCAGTACTTC.

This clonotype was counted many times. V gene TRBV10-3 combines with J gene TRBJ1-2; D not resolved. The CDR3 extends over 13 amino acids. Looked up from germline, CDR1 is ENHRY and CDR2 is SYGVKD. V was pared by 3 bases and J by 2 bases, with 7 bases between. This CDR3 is CAISDMINYGYTF. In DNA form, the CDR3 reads TGTGCCATCAGTGATATGATAAACTATGGCTACACCTTC.

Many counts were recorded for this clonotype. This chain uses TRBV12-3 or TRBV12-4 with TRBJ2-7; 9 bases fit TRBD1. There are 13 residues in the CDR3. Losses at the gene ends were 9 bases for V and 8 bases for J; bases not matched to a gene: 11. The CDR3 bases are TGTGCCAGTTCGGGACAGGGAAGGGATCAGCAGTACTTC. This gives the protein CASSGQGRDQQYF.

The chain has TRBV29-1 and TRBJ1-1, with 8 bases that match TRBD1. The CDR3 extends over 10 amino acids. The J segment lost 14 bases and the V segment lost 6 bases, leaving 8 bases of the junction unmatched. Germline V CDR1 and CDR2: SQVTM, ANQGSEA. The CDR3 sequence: CSVSTGDRFF. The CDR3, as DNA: TGCAGCGTATCGACAGGGGATAGGTTCTTT.

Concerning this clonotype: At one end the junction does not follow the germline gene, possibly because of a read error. CDR3 region: CASSFRDRGPSHEQYF. The CDR3 DNA sequence: TGTGCCAGCAGCTTCCGGGACAGGGGGCCCTCCCACGAGCAGTACTTC. This chain joins TRBV7-9 and TRBJ2-7; 12 bases line up with TRBD1. This CDR3 contains 16 residues. The germline CDR1 and CDR2 sequences are SEHNR and FQNEAQ (reference sequence).

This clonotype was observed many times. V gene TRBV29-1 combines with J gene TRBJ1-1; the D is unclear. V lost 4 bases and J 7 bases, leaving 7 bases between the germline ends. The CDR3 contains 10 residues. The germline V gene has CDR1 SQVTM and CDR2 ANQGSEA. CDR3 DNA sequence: TGCAGCGTTGGAGAGATTGAAGCTTTCTTT. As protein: CSVGEIEAFF.